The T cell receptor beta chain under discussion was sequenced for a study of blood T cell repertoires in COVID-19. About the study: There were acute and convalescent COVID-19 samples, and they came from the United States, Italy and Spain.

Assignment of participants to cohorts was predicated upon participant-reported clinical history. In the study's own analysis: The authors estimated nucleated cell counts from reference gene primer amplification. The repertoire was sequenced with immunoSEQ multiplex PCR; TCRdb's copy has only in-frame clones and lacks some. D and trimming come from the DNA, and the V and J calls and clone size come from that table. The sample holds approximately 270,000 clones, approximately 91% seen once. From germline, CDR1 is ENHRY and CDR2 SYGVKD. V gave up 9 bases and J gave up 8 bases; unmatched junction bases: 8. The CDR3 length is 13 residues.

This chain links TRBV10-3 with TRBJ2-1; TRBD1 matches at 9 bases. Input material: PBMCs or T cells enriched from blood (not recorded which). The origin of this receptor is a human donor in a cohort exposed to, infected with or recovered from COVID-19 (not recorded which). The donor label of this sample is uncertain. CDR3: CAIHSGTGHEQFF. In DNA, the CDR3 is TGTGCCATTCACTCCGGGACAGGGCATGAGCAGTTCTTC.